Each of the 9 T cell receptor beta chains below was sequenced from the same sample in a study of blood T cells in healthy people across ages. Alongside a J-beta primer mix, a sample-barcoded 5' primer served in a second PCR lasting roughly 7 to 11 cycles. Using its own MiXCR run on the 5' RACE reads, TCRdb lists one record per CDR3 protein. The sample has roughly 1,500,000 distinct CDR3 sequences; around 36% are singletons. Sequencing used blood. The receptors originated from a woman in her twenties or thirties in good health.

The chain links TRBV4-1 to TRBJ2-5; 7 bases fit TRBD1. Germline CDR1 is MGHRA and CDR2 is YSYEKL. This CDR3 is built from 16 residues. Trimming at V came to 4 bases and at J to 9 bases, leaving 17 bases not matched to a gene. The CDR3 here is CASSPVVGTANGAQYF. CDR3 bases: TGCGCCAGCAGCCCCGTGGTAGGGACAGCTAACGGGGCCCAGTACTTC.

The chain carries TRBV4-1 and TRBJ2-5; TRBD2 might be the D (5 bases). The CDR3 totals 14 residues. With 1 base removed from V and 4 bases from J, the gap between germline ends came to 10 bases. CDR1 and CDR2 (germline): MGHRA, YSYEKL. The DNA for the CDR3 is TGCGCCAGCAGCCAAGGTTTTCTAGCAGAGACCCAGTACTTC. This sequence encodes CASSQGFLAETQYF.

The genes are TRBV19 and TRBJ1-1; 9 bases map to TRBD1. V lost 6 bases, J lost 6 bases, and 8 bases stayed unmatched. Germline CDR1 is LNHDA and CDR2 is SQIVND (reference sequence). The CDR3 spans 14 residues. The CDR3 is CASSRRQGVPEAFF. The CDR3 nucleotides read TGTGCCAGTAGCCGTCGACAGGGGGTCCCTGAAGCTTTCTTT.

This sequence joins TRBV5-6 and TRBJ2-7, with TRBD2 identical over 11 bases. The DNA end is more similar to TRBJ2-5, so the J call may be wrong. CDR1 SGHDT and CDR2 YYEEEE come from the germline V gene. The CDR3 is 17 residues long. In nucleotides, the CDR3 is TGTGCCAGCAGCTTGTTGGCTAGCGGGGGGCCGGGGGGGACCCAGTACTTC. Amino acids: CASSLLASGGPGGTQYF.

The chain links TRBV2 to TRBJ2-7, with TRBD2 identical over 7 bases. The end of the DNA is better explained by TRBJ2-5, so the J call may be wrong. Germline loops: CDR1 SNHLY, CDR2 FYNNEI. CDR3 length: 15 residues. This chain's CDR3 is CASSEGGGDGETQYF. As DNA, the CDR3 is TGTGCCAGCAGTGAAGGGGGGGGTGACGGAGAGACCCAGTACTTC.

V and J are TRBV11-1 and TRBJ2-5; 7 bases line up with TRBD2. This CDR3 has 15 residues. CDR1 and CDR2 (germline): SGHAT, FQDESV (reference sequence). The trim removed 5 bases at V and 3 bases at J, leaving 9 bases unmatched. CDR3 protein: CASSGGDAREETQYF. The CDR3 DNA reads as TGTGCCAGCAGCGGGGGGGACGCCAGGGAAGAGACCCAGTACTTC.

In the case of this clonotype: With a much larger clone just one base away, this may be a read error. The rearrangement uses TRBV20-1 and TRBJ2-5, with D perhaps matching TRBD1 or TRBD2 (5 bases each). There are 11 residues in the CDR3. The V gene's germline CDR1 is DFQATT and CDR2 SNEGSKA (reference sequence). CDR3 loop: CRARGEETQYF. The DNA of the CDR3 is TGCAGGGCAAGAGGGGAGGAGACCCAGTACTTC.

The V and J genes are TRBV7-2 and TRBJ1-4, with a possible D match to TRBD1 (5 bases). Germline V gene sequence: CDR1 SGHTA, CDR2 FQGNSA. The CDR3 extends over 16 amino acids. V lost 2 bases and J 6 bases, leaving 16 bases between the germline ends. DNA for the CDR3: TGTGCCAGCAGCTTAAACTCCGGTCCGGGGGATGAAAAACTGTTTTTT. This gives the protein CASSLNSGPGDEKLFF.

This clonotype appeared a few times. This chain uses TRBV6-5 with TRBJ1-2; D might be TRBD1 (5 bases). CDR1 is MNHEY and CDR2 is SVGAGI in the germline V gene. This CDR3 comprises 14 residues. Deletions cut 5 bases from V and 5 bases from J, with 15 bases between. The CDR3 nucleotides are TGTGCCAGCAGTGAGGCGGGGGGAGATTATGGCTACACCTTC. This translates into CASSEAGGDYGYTF.